Each of the 8 T cell receptor beta chains below was sequenced from the same sample in a study of cytomegalovirus exposure and HLA in healthy donors. The PCR made use of 60 Vbeta and 13 Jbeta primers. This table comes from immunoSEQ multiplex PCR, and its TCRdb copy is limited to in-frame clones, with some not included. The sample shows 75,000 to 90,000 clones, 60% to 80% of them seen only once. The sample comprised PBMCs. These receptors were collected from a man in his fifties or sixties in good health and CMV-seronegative.

This clone was picked up a small number of times. The chain has TRBV5-1 and TRBJ2-3; 11 bases are a match to TRBD2. Germline V CDR1 and CDR2: SGHRS, YFSETQ. V lost 6 bases and J lost 5; bases outside the gene matches: 17. The CDR3 loop spans 18 amino acids. CDR3 sequence: CASTLGILAGGRIDTQYF. DNA of the CDR3: TGCGCCAGCACCCTTGGTATTCTAGCGGGGGGCAGAATAGATACGCAGTATTTT.

The V gene is TRBV6-1, the J gene TRBJ1-1; 9 bases agree with TRBD1. V was clipped by 4 bases and J by 2 bases; unmatched bases: 5. Germline V gives CDR1 MNHNS, CDR2 SASEGT. This CDR3 contains 15 residues. DNA for the CDR3: TGTGCCAGCAGTGTAGAGGACAGGGGAAACACTGAAGCTTTCTTT. Its protein is CASSVEDRGNTEAFF.

This clone was picked up a small number of times. This rearrangement joins TRBV4-3 to TRBJ2-7, with 7 bases identical to TRBD2. The CDR3 has 14 residues. V shed 0 bases and J 3 bases; nucleotides not matched to a gene: 2. CDR1 and CDR2 (germline): LGHNA, YSLEER. The DNA for the CDR3 is TGCGCCAGCAGCCAAGATGGGAGGGACTACGAGCAGTACTTC. Amino acid sequence: CASSQDGRDYEQYF.

The V gene is TRBV29-1, the J gene TRBJ1-1, with 8 nucleotides matching TRBD1. In germline, CDR1 is SQVTM, CDR2 ANQGSEA. The CDR3 spans 13 residues. V lost 6 bases to trimming and J lost 1 base; unmatched junction nucleotides: 4. CDR3 coding DNA: TGCAGCGTAAACAGGGGGACGAACACTGAAGCTTTCTTT. It specifies CSVNRGTNTEAFF.

CDR3 DNA sequence: TGTGCCAGCAGCCAAGAGGGAGGTTCGTCGCAGTATTTT. This sequence encodes CASSQEGGSSQYF. V is TRBV4-2 and J is TRBJ2-3, with TRBD2 as a possible D gene (6 bases). V was cut by 0 bases and J by 10 bases, with 11 bases left in between. The germline gives CDR1 LGHNA, CDR2 YNFKEQ. The CDR3 consists of 13 residues.

The gene calls are TRBV6-4 and TRBJ2-3, with 7 bases lining up with TRBD2. Germline V gene lookup returns CDR1 MRHNA and CDR2 SNTAGT. The CDR3 covers 15 residues. V lost 2 bases to trimming and J lost 5 bases; unmatched junction nucleotides: 7. CDR3 sequence: CASSDRAGSGDTQYF. Here the CDR3 DNA reads TGTGCCAGCAGTGACCGAGCGGGGTCGGGAGATACGCAGTATTTT.

V and J are TRBV5-1 and TRBJ1-1, with D tentatively TRBD1 (6 bases). The CDR3 sequence is 15 residues long. Germline V gives CDR1 SGHRS, CDR2 YFSETQ. With 4 bases removed from V and 1 base from J, the gap between germline ends came to 14 bases. The CDR3 bases are TGCGCCAGCAGCGCCCAGGGACACCAGAACACTGAAGCTTTCTTT. Translated: CASSAQGHQNTEAFF.

The V call is TRBV5-1, the J call TRBJ2-5, with 12 bases fitting TRBD2. This CDR3 region has 16 residues. Germline V gene data show CDR1 as SGHRS and CDR2 as YFSETQ. Unmatched junction bases numbered 4, after V lost 2 bases and J lost 2 bases. DNA for the CDR3: TGCGCCAGCAGCTTTCAGACTAGCGGGGGACAAGAGACCCAGTACTTC. This sequence encodes CASSFQTSGGQETQYF.